The 17 T cell receptor beta chains reported below all come from one sample, sequenced in a study of blood T cell repertoires in COVID-19. Profiled with immunoSEQ multiplex PCR; TCRdb holds only in-frame clones, not every one. The sample lists around 200,000 clones, roughly 83% seen once, with around 5.7% in the top ten. Input material: PBMCs or T cells enriched from blood (not recorded which). The receptors come from a man aged 40-49 years with acute COVID-19.

The sample holds one count of this clone. The CDR3 protein is CASSSFPESSYEQYF. In DNA form, the CDR3 reads TGCGCCAGCAGCTCTTTCCCGGAGAGCTCCTACGAGCAGTACTTC. The chain combines TRBV5-1 with TRBJ2-7; D gene unclear. CDR1 SGHRS and CDR2 YFSETQ come from the germline V gene. This CDR3 has 15 amino acids. V lost 3 bases to trimming and J lost 0 bases, with 13 bases between them.

The chain has TRBV11-3 and TRBJ2-1; D ambiguous. The CDR3 sequence is 12 residues long. Germline V gene data show CDR1 as SGHNT and CDR2 as YENEEA. V was trimmed by 5 bases and J by 10 bases, leaving 12 bases between them. CDR3 loop: CASSQDRVEQFF. In DNA form, the CDR3 reads TGTGCCAGCAGCCAAGACCGGGTCGAGCAGTTCTTC. Full variable domain (rest looked up from reference TRBV11-3 and TRBJ2-1): EAGVVQSPRYKIIEKKQPVAFWCNPISGHNTLYWYLQNLGQGPELLIRYENEEAVDDSQLPKDRFSAERLKGVDSTLKIQPAELGDSAVYLCASSQDRVEQFFGPGTRLTVL.

This chain uses TRBV6-5 with TRBJ2-1; 7 nucleotides agree with TRBD1. This CDR3 comprises 15 residues. Germline V gives CDR1 MNHEY, CDR2 SVGAGI. Unmatched junction bases numbered 13, after V lost 10 bases and J lost 4 bases. The CDR3, as DNA: TGTGCCACCCCCTCCGGACAGGCTTATTACAATGAGCAGTTCTTC. This encodes CATPSGQAYYNEQFF.

The chain has TRBV9 and TRBJ2-7; D perhaps matches TRBD2 (5 bases). Deletions cut 4 bases from V and 3 bases from J, with 8 bases between. The CDR3 runs to 12 residues. Germline CDR1 is SGDLS and CDR2 is YYNGEE. This chain's CDR3 is CASSSGDYEQYF. DNA of the CDR3: TGTGCCAGCAGCTCCGGGGACTACGAGCAGTACTTC.

The chain combines TRBV27 with TRBJ2-7, with D perhaps matching TRBD1 (5 bases). V was cut by 7 bases and J by 3 bases, with 16 bases left in between. The CDR3 loop spans 14 amino acids. Germline V CDR1 and CDR2: MNHEY, SMNVEV (reference sequence). The DNA of the CDR3 is TGTGCCAGCAAGGAGTGGCAGGGCGACTACGAGCAGTACTTC. Encoded protein: CASKEWQGDYEQYF.

This chain links TRBV10-3 with TRBJ2-5, with 9 bases identical to TRBD2. V lost 4 bases to trimming and J lost 5 bases; unmatched junction nucleotides: 8. The CDR3 has 15 residues. Germline V CDR1 and CDR2: ENHRY, SYGVKD. This CDR3 is CAISGAGGRGETQYF. In nucleotides, the CDR3 is TGTGCCATCAGTGGGGCGGGAGGGCGCGGGGAGACCCAGTACTTC.

As regards this clone: This same CDR3 is encoded by further DNA sequences in the sample. The chain links TRBV10-1 to TRBJ2-2; no clear D gene. The CDR3 runs 13 residues. Per the germline V gene, CDR1 is WNHNN and CDR2 is SYGVQD (reference sequence). V was shortened by 0 bases and J by 5 bases, with 4 bases between the two germline ends. The CDR3 here is CASSESRTGELFF. CDR3 DNA sequence: TGCGCCAGCAGTGAGTCGAGGACCGGGGAGCTGTTTTTT.

The V gene is TRBV6-6, the J gene TRBJ2-1, with TRBD2 matching over 12 bases. The junction had 9 bases not matched to a gene; V was cut back by 5 bases and J by 1 base. CDR3 size: 18 residues. Germline V gene data show CDR1 as MNHNY and CDR2 as SVGAGI (reference sequence). The CDR3 is CASSHRLAGDPSYNEQFF. The CDR3 bases are TGTGCCAGCAGTCACCGACTAGCGGGAGACCCGTCCTACAATGAGCAGTTCTTC.

The chain joins TRBV30 to TRBJ1-2; TRBD1 is a possible D gene (5 bases). V lost 2 bases to trimming and J lost 0 bases, with 13 bases between them. CDR1 GTSNPN and CDR2 SVGIG come from the germline V gene (reference sequence). The CDR3 length is 15 residues. CDR3 amino acids: CAWSPGDLPNYGYTF. CDR3 nucleotides: TGTGCCTGGAGTCCGGGGGATTTACCTAACTATGGCTACACCTTC.

The chain employs TRBV6-5 and TRBJ1-6, with TRBD1 matching over 9 bases. Germline lookup yields CDR1 MNHEY and CDR2 SVGAGI. The CDR3 runs 14 residues. V shed 4 bases and J 10 bases; nucleotides not matched to a gene: 5. The CDR3 bases are TGTGCCAGCAGTTCCGGACAGGGGAAGTCACCCCTCCACTTT. This encodes CASSSGQGKSPLHF.

The chain couples TRBV4-1 to TRBJ1-3, with D perhaps TRBD1 (5 bases). The V and J ends lost 0 bases and 4 bases respectively, with 25 bases between them. CDR1 and CDR2 (germline): MGHRA, YSYEKL. This CDR3 contains 20 residues. This CDR3 is CASSQDHVTVTGRYGNTIYF. In nucleotides, the CDR3 is TGCGCCAGCAGCCAAGATCACGTTACGGTTACAGGAAGATACGGAAACACCATATATTTT.

Concerning this clone: This sample includes further DNA sequences coding for the same CDR3. This rearrangement joins TRBV2 to TRBJ2-5; TRBD2 aligns across 8 bases. Looked up from germline, CDR1 is SNHLY and CDR2 is FYNNEI. The length of the CDR3 is 14 residues. The ends lost 4 bases at V and 4 bases at J; junction bases unmatched: 5. The CDR3 nucleotides are TGTGCCAGCAGTGGGTTAGCGGGAAGAGAGACCCAGTACTTC. It yields the protein CASSGLAGRETQYF. Full variable domain (outside the CDR3, taken from reference TRBV2 and TRBJ2-5): EPEVTQTPSHQVTQMGQEVILRCVPISNHLYFYWYRQILGQKVEFLVSFYNNEISEKSEIFDDQFSVERPDGSNFTLKIRSTKLEDSAMYFCASSGLAGRETQYFGPGTRLLVL.

This chain joins TRBV5-4 and TRBJ2-7, with 9 bases identical to TRBD1. The length of the CDR3 is 14 residues. Trimming cost V 4 bases and J 4 bases; bases outside gene matches: 6. Germline-derived CDR1 and CDR2 are SGHNT and YYREEE (reference sequence). This CDR3 is CASSAGQGPYEQYF. As DNA, the CDR3 is TGTGCCAGCAGCGCGGGACAGGGCCCTTACGAGCAGTACTTC.

This clone was observed a single time. The chain links TRBV28 to TRBJ1-3; D uncertain. Trimming removed 6 bases from V and 8 bases from J, with 8 bases in between. This CDR3 is 11 amino acids long. CDR1 and CDR2 from the germline V gene are MDHEN and SYDVKM. This chain's CDR3 is CASSPRDTIYF. The CDR3 coding sequence is TGTGCCAGCAGCCCCCGGGACACCATATATTTT.

CDR3 DNA: TGTGCCAGTAACCAGGGGGCGCCGGGAAACACCATATATTTT. Translated: CASNQGAPGNTIYF. The V call is TRBV19, the J call TRBJ1-3, with 8 bases lining up with TRBD1. CDR1 is LNHDA, CDR2 SQIVND, per germline (reference sequence). With V trimmed by 7 bases and J by 4 bases, 6 bases remained unmatched. This CDR3 region has 14 residues.

The chain joins TRBV4-1 to TRBJ2-7, with D possibly being TRBD2 (6 bases). There are 15 residues in the CDR3. CDR1 and CDR2 (germline): MGHRA, YSYEKL. V shed 0 bases and J shed 4 bases, with 13 bases lying between them. CDR3 sequence (DNA): TGCGCCAGCAGCCAAGACAGGGACTTACGATACGAGCAGTACTTC. This translates into CASSQDRDLRYEQYF.

The rearrangement joins TRBV5-5 to TRBJ2-5; 9 nucleotides match TRBD1. The CDR3 is 13 amino acids. Germline assignment: CDR1 SGHKS and CDR2 YYEKEE (reference sequence). Unmatched junction bases numbered 4, after V lost 4 bases and J lost 6 bases. CDR3 protein: CASSRDREKTQYF. CDR3 coding DNA: TGTGCCAGCAGCAGGGACAGGGAAAAGACCCAGTACTTC.